These T cell receptor beta chains were read from a single sample in a study of blood T cell repertoires in COVID-19. TCRdb's copy holds only in-frame clones and misses some; the assay was immunoSEQ multiplex PCR. The repertoire consists of 55,000 to 80,000 clones, with 74% occurring once and the leading ten covering roughly 28%. Material for sequencing was peripheral blood. The receptors stem from a woman aged 80 or older with acute or convalescent COVID-19. Both conserved end residues are part of each CDR3. Fields, in order: D gene, clone size, J gene, V gene, CDR3 protein, CDR3 DNA. A D gene is named only where the DNA matches it firmly. Clone size, where shown, is once, few, many, or a class for clones that have expanded.

>NA|few|TRBJ1-2|TRBV11-2
CASSLDRRGGGYGYTF
TGTGCCAGCAGCTTAGATCGCAGGGGCGGTGGCTATGGCTACACCTTC
>TRBD1|NA|TRBJ1-6|TRBV6-6
CASSLGQANSPLHF
TGTGCCAGCAGCCTTGGACAGGCTAATTCACCCCTCCACTTT
>TRBD1|NA|TRBJ1-5|TRBV7-8
CASSLGDRGPNNQPQHF
TGTGCCAGCAGCTTAGGGGACAGGGGGCCAAACAATCAGCCCCAGCATTTT
>NA|few|TRBJ1-4|TRBV7-9
CASSGTGATNEKLFF
TGTGCCAGCAGCGGCACAGGCGCAACTAATGAAAAACTGTTTTTT
>TRBD2|NA|TRBJ2-7|TRBV27
CASSLSLTSGTYEQYF
TGTGCCAGCAGTTTATCGCTGACTAGCGGGACCTACGAGCAGTACTTC
>TRBD2|NA|TRBJ2-1|TRBV10-3
CATRTSGHEQGSYNEQFF
TGTGCCACTCGGACTAGCGGGCATGAACAGGGCTCCTACAATGAGCAGTTCTTC
>NA|NA|TRBJ1-4|TRBV5-1
CASSLAQAAPGRTTNEKLFF
TGCGCCAGCAGCTTGGCCCAGGCCGCCCCCGGCAGGACAACTAATGAAAAACTGTTTTTT
>TRBD2|NA|TRBJ2-2|TRBV4-2
CASSLGLAGVGELFF
TGTGCCAGCAGCCTGGGACTAGCGGGAGTTGGGGAGCTGTTTTTT
>TRBD2|NA|TRBJ2-7|TRBV7-2
CASSFRGGFSYEQYF
TGTGCCAGCAGCTTTCGCGGGGGGTTCTCCTACGAGCAGTACTTC
>NA|NA|TRBJ1-2|TRBV30
CAWSKTDYGYTF
TGTGCCTGGAGCAAAACAGACTATGGCTACACCTTC
>TRBD1|NA|TRBJ2-1|TRBV29-1
CSVSNRGPGNNEQFF
TGCAGCGTCTCGAACAGGGGGCCAGGCAACAATGAGCAGTTCTTC
>TRBD2|NA|TRBJ2-2|TRBV9
CASSVATGGMEYTGELFF
TGTGCCAGCAGCGTAGCTACGGGAGGGATGGAGTACACCGGGGAGCTGTTTTTT
>TRBD2|NA|TRBJ2-3|TRBV30
CAWRTGLAGTDTQYF
TGTGCCTGGAGGACAGGACTAGCAGGCACAGATACGCAGTATTTT
>TRBD2|NA|TRBJ2-3|TRBV7-8
CASSLGLAADTQYF
TGTGCCAGCAGCTTAGGACTAGCGGCAGATACGCAGTATTTT
>TRBD2|NA|TRBJ2-1|TRBV18
CATGIAGLYNEQFF
TGTGCCACCGGAATAGCGGGACTCTACAATGAGCAGTTCTTC
>NA|NA|TRBJ2-5|TRBV7-9
CASRGSESGETQYF
TGTGCCAGCAGAGGTTCTGAGAGCGGGGAGACCCAGTACTTC
>NA|NA|TRBJ2-1|TRBV15
CATSRDGIEGDEQFF
TGTGCCACCAGCAGAGATGGGATAGAGGGCGATGAGCAGTTCTTC
>TRBD2|few|TRBJ2-2|TRBV9
CASSARLAGGPTGELFF
TGTGCCAGCAGCGCCCGACTAGCGGGAGGGCCCACCGGGGAGCTGTTTTTT
>NA|NA|TRBJ1-5|TRBV28
CASSPTGRDQPQHF
TGTGCCAGCAGCCCCACGGGGAGGGATCAGCCCCAGCATTTT
>TRBD2|NA|TRBJ2-1|TRBV7-6
CASSTGLAGGLSYNEQFF
TGTGCCAGCAGCACCGGACTAGCGGGAGGCCTCTCCTACAATGAGCAGTTCTTC
>NA|NA|TRBJ2-7|TRBV23-1
CASSQLTYEQYF
TGCGCCAGCAGTCAGCTAACTTACGAGCAGTACTTC
>NA|NA|TRBJ2-1|TRBV5-6
CASSFYPGQGNEQFF
TGTGCCAGCAGCTTCTATCCGGGTCAGGGCAATGAGCAGTTCTTC
>TRBD2|NA|TRBJ2-3|TRBV7-2
CASSFFPLTSGWSTDTQYF
TGTGCCAGCAGCTTCTTTCCGCTAACTAGCGGGTGGAGCACAGATACGCAGTATTTT
>NA|NA|TRBJ2-2|TRBV6-2/TRBV6-3
CASSYSWRERTGELFF
TGTGCCAGCAGTTACTCTTGGAGGGAGAGGACCGGGGAGCTGTTTTTT
>TRBD2|once|TRBJ2-7|TRBV5-6
CASSPGLADTLEQYF
TGTGCCAGCAGCCCGGGACTAGCCGACACCCTCGAGCAGTACTTC
>TRBD2|NA|TRBJ2-7|TRBV14
CASSPLAGGPHEQYF
TGTGCCAGCAGCCCACTAGCGGGAGGGCCCCACGAGCAGTACTTC
>TRBD2|few|TRBJ2-5|TRBV4-2
CASSQDPRGEETQYF
TGTGCCAGCAGCCAAGACCCCCGGGGGGAAGAGACCCAGTACTTC
>TRBD1|NA|TRBJ2-7|TRBV5-4
CASSIGQGARGYEQYF
TGTGCCAGCAGCATAGGACAGGGGGCAAGAGGCTACGAGCAGTACTTC
>NA|few|TRBJ2-2|TRBV4-1
CASSQDWASTNTGELFF
TGCGCCAGCAGCCAAGATTGGGCCAGCACGAACACCGGGGAGCTGTTTTTT
>TRBD2|NA|TRBJ2-1|TRBV5-1
CASSLEGARGRAYLFSYNEQFF
TGCGCCAGCAGCTTGGAGGGGGCGCGCGGGAGGGCCTACCTTTTCTCCTACAATGAGCAGTTCTTC
>TRBD1|NA|TRBJ1-1|TRBV18
CASLLQGGFTEAFF
TGTGCCAGCTTACTACAGGGGGGATTCACTGAAGCTTTCTTT
>TRBD1|NA|TRBJ1-5|TRBV7-2
CASSTRRQGIGNQPQHF
TGTGCCAGCAGCACGAGGCGACAGGGTATCGGCAATCAGCCCCAGCATTTT
>NA|NA|TRBJ2-7|TRBV11-2
CASSLGRLSSYEQYF
TGTGCCAGCAGCTTAGGTCGACTCAGCTCCTACGAGCAGTACTTC
>NA|medium-sized|TRBJ2-1|TRBV9
CASSVAVRSGYNEQFF
TGTGCCAGCAGCGTAGCTGTGCGGAGTGGGTACAATGAGCAGTTCTTC
>NA|once|TRBJ1-5|TRBV6-5
CASSLQTSGSQHF
TGTGCCAGCAGCCTACAGACGTCGGGGTCCCAGCATTTT
>NA|NA|TRBJ1-1|TRBV7-9
CASNHNSGFAGENTEAFF
TGTGCCAGCAACCATAACTCAGGGTTTGCGGGAGAGAACACTGAAGCTTTCTTT
>NA|once|TRBJ2-1|TRBV28
CASSLGTGASFF
TGTGCCAGCAGTTTAGGAACTGGGGCTTCGTTCTTC
>NA|NA|TRBJ1-1|TRBV18
CASSPPNLGKNTEAFF
TGTGCCAGCTCACCACCTAACCTCGGGAAAAACACTGAAGCTTTCTTT
>TRBD2|NA|TRBJ2-3|TRBV27
CASRGLAGRNPSTDTQYF
TGTGCCAGCAGGGGACTAGCGGGACGCAATCCTAGCACAGATACGCAGTATTTT
>NA|NA|TRBJ2-7|TRBV21-1
CASSKPLPGHQYEQYF
TGTGCCAGCAGCAAACCCTTACCGGGACACCAATACGAGCAGTACTTC
>NA|NA|TRBJ1-5|TRBV7-8
CASSLLSRANQPQHF
TGTGCCAGCAGCTTACTCAGCAGGGCCAATCAGCCCCAGCATTTT
>NA|NA|TRBJ2-2|TRBV18
CASDTTNTGELFF
TGTGCCAGCGACACGACGAACACCGGGGAGCTGTTTTTT
>NA|NA|TRBJ1-1|TRBV19
CASRVGLDTEAFF
TGTGCCAGTAGGGTGGGCTTGGACACTGAAGCTTTCTTT
>TRBD1|NA|TRBJ1-4|TRBV7-9
CASSLTIGGTAPLKLFF
TGTGCCAGCAGCTTAACTATTGGCGGGACAGCTCCTCTAAAACTGTTTTTT
>NA|few|TRBJ1-3|TRBV12-5
CASGFTGLPGNTIYF
TGTGCTAGTGGTTTTACAGGGCTCCCTGGAAACACCATATATTTT
>TRBD1|NA|TRBJ1-1|TRBV6-5
CASSFSGTVNTEAFF
TGTGCCAGCAGTTTTTCCGGGACAGTGAACACTGAAGCTTTCTTT
>NA|NA|TRBJ2-5|TRBV4-2
CASSPVRGSTQYF
TGTGCCAGCAGCCCCGTGCGGGGATCGACCCAGTACTTC